What follows are 32 T cell receptor beta chains derived from one specimen sequenced in a study of beta chain features in type 1 diabetes. cDNA synthesis used the whole RNA isolate, giving expressed TCRB sequences. Profiling relied on immunoSEQ multiplex PCR, and the TCRdb table lists in-frame clones only, not all of them. Seen here are 52,000 or so clones, around 56% observed once, and the top ten hold roughly 2.5%. These TCRs' antigens remain unknown. Notes on the study in general: Among all four CD4+ subsets, Type 1 diabetes patients had TCRB CDR3s that were moderately but significantly shorter.

The sample taken for sequencing was Tregs from blood. Receptors originate from a woman aged 40 to 55 with type 1 diabetes.

The chain uses TRBV27 and TRBJ2-2; D remains ambiguous. V dropped 7 bases and J dropped 4 bases, with 10 bases sitting between them. The CDR3 has 13 amino acids. Germline CDR1 and CDR2: MNHEY and SMNVEV (reference sequence). CDR3 loop: CASTQRATGELFF. The CDR3 nucleotides read TGTGCCAGCACTCAACGCGCCACCGGGGAGCTGTTTTTT.

This clone has a handful of counts. This chain connects TRBV30 to TRBJ1-1; tentatively, D is TRBD1 (6 bases). This CDR3 has 16 amino acids. Germline loops: CDR1 GTSNPN, CDR2 SVGIG (reference sequence). V gave up 0 bases and J gave up 5 bases, with 19 bases separating them. CDR3 sequence (DNA): TGTGCCTGGAGTGTAAGGTCGGGCAGGGGAAGGACTGAAGCTTTCTTT. It codes for CAWSVRSGRGRTEAFF.

J is TRBJ2-1 and V is TRBV11-2; 7 bases agree with TRBD2. Germline CDR1 SGHAT, CDR2 FQNNGV. This CDR3 region has 13 residues. Trimming at V came to 8 bases and at J to 4 bases, leaving 5 bases not matched to a gene. CDR3 residues: CASRLAAYNEQFF. CDR3 nucleotide sequence: TGTGCCAGCCGTCTAGCGGCGTACAATGAGCAGTTCTTC.

The V and J genes are TRBV25-1 and TRBJ2-7; TRBD1 agrees at 9 bases. The germline V gene encodes CDR1 MGHDK and CDR2 SYGVNS. The V segment lost 2 bases and the J segment 3 bases; nucleotides outside the gene matches: 5. The CDR3 contains 15 residues. In DNA form, the CDR3 reads TGTGCCAGCAGTGAAGGGACAGGGCCAAACTACGAGCAGTACTTC. Translating gives CASSEGTGPNYEQYF.

In the case of this clone: Distinct nucleotide sequences in the sample also encode this CDR3. This chain uses TRBV7-2 with TRBJ2-2, with 7 bases lining up with TRBD1. Trimming removed 3 bases from V and 2 bases from J; junction bases left unmatched: 3. Germline V gene lookup returns CDR1 SGHTA and CDR2 FQGNSA. The CDR3 contains 15 residues. The CDR3 nucleotides are TGTGCCAGCAGCTTGCGGACAGGCAACACCGGGGAGCTGTTTTTT. This codes for CASSLRTGNTGELFF.

The CDR3 loop reads CASSFLAAGGSETQYF. In DNA, the CDR3 is TGCGCCAGCAGCTTCCTTGCGGCGGGAGGGTCGGAGACCCAGTACTTC. The V and J genes are TRBV5-1 and TRBJ2-5; 9 bases agree with TRBD2. The J segment lost 5 bases and the V segment lost 2 bases, leaving 10 bases of the junction unmatched. The V gene's germline CDR1 is SGHRS and CDR2 YFSETQ. CDR3 size: 16 residues.

The V call is TRBV6-6, the J call TRBJ2-5, with D perhaps TRBD1 (6 bases). The V end lost 6 bases, the J end lost 5 bases, and 13 bases lay between the germline ends. CDR1 is MNHNY, CDR2 SVGAGI, per germline (reference sequence). This CDR3 contains 13 residues. CDR3 nucleotides: TGTGCCAGCAGGTGGGGGCTCGGGGAGACCCAGTACTTC. It encodes CASRWGLGETQYF.

This clone has just a few counts. This sample also contains other DNA sequences that code for the same CDR3. The genes are TRBV27 and TRBJ1-2; D is possibly TRBD1 (6 bases). The CDR3 runs 12 residues. Trimming cost V 5 bases and J 5 bases, with 9 bases left between them. The V gene's germline CDR1 is MNHEY and CDR2 SMNVEV (reference sequence). CDR3 sequence reads: CASSPQGYGYTF. For the CDR3, the DNA is TGTGCCAGCAGTCCACAGGGTTATGGCTACACCTTC.

The V call is TRBV15, the J call TRBJ2-1, with TRBD2 matching 7 bases. The trim removed 1 base at V and 7 bases at J, leaving 13 bases unmatched. This CDR3 comprises 17 residues. Germline lookup yields CDR1 LNHNV and CDR2 YYDKDF (reference sequence). CDR3 DNA sequence: TGTGCCACCAGCAGAGGGGGGACGGGAGGCCCGAAGAATGAGCAGTTCTTC. As protein: CATSRGGTGGPKNEQFF.

This chain uses TRBV7-9 with TRBJ2-5; 7 positions match TRBD2. The CDR3 extends over 13 amino acids. Germline V lookup: CDR1 SEHNR, CDR2 FQNEAQ (reference sequence). V gave up 5 bases and J gave up 4 bases; unmatched junction bases: 4. The CDR3 region is CASSHAGVETQYF. CDR3 DNA sequence: TGTGCCAGCAGCCACGCGGGGGTAGAGACCCAGTACTTC. Based on the CDR3 plus reference TRBV7-9 and TRBJ2-5, the full variable domain is DTGVSQNPRHKITKRGQNVTFRCDPISEHNRLYWYRQTLGQGPEFLTYFQNEAQLEKSRLLSDRFSAERPKGSFSTLEIQRTEQGDSAMYLCASSHAGVETQYFGPGTRLLVL.

V gene TRBV2 combines with J gene TRBJ1-5; maybe TRBD1 (6 bases). Germline-derived CDR1 and CDR2 are SNHLY and FYNNEI. The length of the CDR3 is 13 residues. Trimming shortened V by 7 bases and J by 6 bases, and 13 bases separated the two germline ends. Written as DNA, the CDR3 is TGTGCCAGCATCGCGACAGGAGGTCAGCCCCAGCATTTT. As protein: CASIATGGQPQHF.

The chain is built from TRBV7-2 and TRBJ1-3; D is undetermined. The V and J ends lost 5 bases and 4 bases respectively, with 21 bases between them. Looked up from germline, CDR1 is SGHTA and CDR2 is FQGNSA. The CDR3 totals 17 residues. CDR3 coding DNA: TGTGCCAGCAGCAGATCCTTTGAGGCCCTCGCCGGAAACACCATATATTTT. This translates into CASSRSFEALAGNTIYF.

As to this clone: At one of its ends the junction is not consistent with the germline gene, which may arise from a read error. This chain links TRBV7-2 with TRBJ2-6, with D tentatively TRBD1 (5 bases). In germline, CDR1 is SGHTA, CDR2 FQGNSA. This CDR3 spans 16 amino acids. The CDR3 is CASSFGLGLGADVLTF. In DNA form, the CDR3 reads TGTGCCAGCAGCTTCGGATTGGGGCTTGGGGCCGACGTCCTGACTTTC.

This chain links TRBV28 with TRBJ1-5; D is perhaps TRBD1 (6 bases). CDR3 length equals 16 residues. V lost 4 bases and J 5 bases, leaving 18 bases between the germline ends. Germline V lookup: CDR1 MDHEN, CDR2 SYDVKM. The CDR3 sequence: CASSYLGRGEDQPQHF. CDR3 bases: TGTGCCAGCAGTTACCTCGGCAGGGGAGAAGATCAGCCCCAGCATTTT.

The chain carries TRBV18 and TRBJ1-2, with 7 bases aligning to TRBD1. Germline CDR1 reads KGHSH; CDR2 reads LQKENI. Trimming cost V 6 bases and J 3 bases; bases outside gene matches: 4. This CDR3 comprises 13 residues. CDR3 bases: TGTGCCAGCTCTCCCGACAGGGACTATGGCTACACCTTC. Residues: CASSPDRDYGYTF.

This chain joins TRBV7-2 and TRBJ2-7; the match to TRBD2 covers 7 bases. The CDR3 covers 16 residues. Trimming removed 4 bases from V and 3 bases from J; junction bases left unmatched: 12. The V gene's germline CDR1 is SGHTA and CDR2 FQGNSA. The CDR3 sequence: CASSSSYAGVFYEQYF. As DNA, the CDR3 is TGTGCCAGCAGCTCGTCCTACGCGGGAGTCTTCTACGAGCAGTACTTC. The entire variable domain, with the rest obtained from reference TRBV7-2 and TRBJ2-7, is as follows: GAGVSQSPSNKVTEKGKDVELRCDPISGHTALYWYRQSLGQGLEFLIYFQGNSAPDKSGLPSDRFSAERTGGSVSTLTIQRTQQEDSAVYLCASSSSYAGVFYEQYFGPGTRLTVT.

This clone was observed a few times. The J gene is TRBJ2-1, the V gene TRBV5-6; TRBD2 matches at 8 bases. Trimming removed 4 bases from V and 13 bases from J; junction bases left unmatched: 13. The germline gives CDR1 SGHDT, CDR2 YYEEEE. CDR3 size: 14 residues. The CDR3 loop reads CASSGRGLVGFQFF. The CDR3 coding sequence is TGTGCCAGCAGCGGAAGGGGACTAGTCGGGTTTCAGTTCTTC.

Only a few counts were recorded for this clone. The chain links TRBV7-3 to TRBJ1-3; tentatively, D is TRBD1 (5 bases). The V and J ends lost 5 bases and 4 bases respectively, with 9 bases between them. The V gene's germline CDR1 is SGHTA and CDR2 FQGTGA. This CDR3 has 13 residues. In DNA form, the CDR3 reads TGTGCCAGCAGCCCAGGGATAGGAAACACCATATATTTT. Its translation is CASSPGIGNTIYF.

The chain links TRBV7-2 to TRBJ2-6; TRBD2 is a possible D gene (5 bases). V was pared by 3 bases and J by 1 base, with 7 bases between. Per the germline V gene, CDR1 is SGHTA and CDR2 is FQGNSA. CDR3 length: 15 amino acids. The CDR3, as DNA: TGTGCCAGCAGCTTCTGGACTTCTGGGGCCAACGTCCTGACTTTC. This sequence encodes CASSFWTSGANVLTF. Using reference TRBV7-2 and TRBJ2-6 for the parts outside the CDR3, the full variable domain is GAGVSQSPSNKVTEKGKDVELRCDPISGHTALYWYRQSLGQGLEFLIYFQGNSAPDKSGLPSDRFSAERTGGSVSTLTIQRTQQEDSAVYLCASSFWTSGANVLTFGAGSRLTVL.

The J gene is TRBJ2-5, the V gene TRBV2; D is ambiguous. CDR3 size: 13 residues. The germline V gene encodes CDR1 SNHLY and CDR2 FYNNEI. The V and J ends lost 7 bases and 1 base respectively, with 10 bases between them. CDR3 amino acids: CASNLQIQETQYF. In nucleotides, the CDR3 is TGTGCCAGCAATTTACAGATCCAAGAGACCCAGTACTTC.

This chain uses TRBV29-1 with TRBJ2-7; 8 bases are a match to TRBD1. V was clipped by 3 bases and J by 4 bases; unmatched bases: 8. CDR1 SQVTM and CDR2 ANQGSEA come from the germline V gene. The CDR3 runs 14 residues. The CDR3 sequence is CSVDAGRGPYEQYF. The CDR3 nucleotides are TGCAGCGTTGACGCGGGCAGGGGGCCGTACGAGCAGTACTTC.

V usage is TRBV29-1 and J usage is TRBJ2-7; 8 bases align to TRBD1. The junction had 7 bases not matched to a gene; V was cut back by 7 bases and J by 5 bases. This CDR3 contains 12 residues. Germline V gene sequence: CDR1 SQVTM, CDR2 ANQGSEA. In nucleotides, the CDR3 is TGCAGCGCCCGGACAGGGACCCACGAGCAGTACTTC. Translating gives CSARTGTHEQYF.

This clone was seen a handful of times. The CDR3 region has the DNA TGCGCCAGCAGCTTGACTAGCGGGAGAGAGAATGAGCAGTTCTTC. As protein: CASSLTSGRENEQFF. The chain has TRBV5-1 and TRBJ2-1; 11 bases are shared with TRBD2. This CDR3 has 15 residues. Germline CDR1 reads SGHRS; CDR2 reads YFSETQ. The V segment lost 1 base and the J segment 7 bases; nucleotides outside the gene matches: 4.

DNA of the CDR3: TGTGCCAGCAGCCACCGACGGGTATTGTCCTACGAGCAGTACTTC. Its translation: CASSHRRVLSYEQYF. The chain is built from TRBV14 and TRBJ2-7; D call uncertain. This CDR3 has 15 amino acids. Germline V CDR1 and CDR2: SGHDN, FVKESK. Between the trimmed V and J ends, which lost 3 bases and 1 base, there was a span of 13 bases.

The chain is built from TRBV7-9 and TRBJ2-3; 10 bases map to TRBD2. CDR1 and CDR2 (germline): SEHNR, FQNEAQ (reference sequence). The CDR3 is 17 amino acids. Trimming at V came to 1 base and at J to 1 base, leaving 5 bases not matched to a gene. The chain's CDR3 is CASSLGGTSVGTDTQYF. The CDR3 DNA reads as TGTGCCAGCAGCTTAGGGGGGACTAGCGTTGGCACAGATACGCAGTATTTT.

The chain employs TRBV28 and TRBJ2-7, with TRBD2 matching 7 bases. With 3 bases clipped from V and 2 bases from J, the junction kept 4 bases outside the gene matches. Germline V lookup: CDR1 MDHEN, CDR2 SYDVKM. The CDR3 has 14 amino acids. This CDR3 reads CASSFASGPYEQYF. The CDR3 DNA reads TGTGCCAGCAGTTTCGCTAGCGGACCCTACGAGCAGTACTTC. Filled out from reference TRBV28 and TRBJ2-7, the complete variable domain reads DVKVTQSSRYLVKRTGEKVFLECVQDMDHENMFWYRQDPGLGLRLIYFSYDVKMKEKGDIPEGYSVSREKKERFSLILESASTNQTSMYLCASSFASGPYEQYFGPGTRLTVT.

The CDR3 sequence is CASSSTGGTQPQHF. CDR3 sequence (DNA): TGTGCCAGCTCATCTACAGGGGGTACTCAGCCCCAGCATTTT. The chain joins TRBV18 to TRBJ1-5; 8 bases are shared with TRBD1. There are 14 residues in the CDR3. Germline V gene lookup returns CDR1 KGHSH and CDR2 LQKENI. V lost 5 bases and J lost 6; bases outside the gene matches: 6. The full variable domain, completed using reference TRBV18 and TRBJ1-5, is NAGVMQNPRHLVRRRGQEARLRCSPMKGHSHVYWYRQLPEEGLKFMVYLQKENIIDESGMPKERFSAEFPKEGPSILRIQQVVRGDSAAYFCASSSTGGTQPQHFGDGTRLSIL.

The chain combines TRBV7-2 with TRBJ2-5, with TRBD2 as a possible D gene (5 bases). TRBJ2-7 matches the DNA end more closely, so the J call is doubtful. The germline CDR1 and CDR2 sequences are SGHTA and FQGNSA. The CDR3 sequence is 16 residues long. CDR3 sequence: CASSLVAGDPTYEQYF. The CDR3 region has the DNA TGTGCCAGCAGCTTAGTTGCGGGTGACCCAACCTACGAGCAGTACTTC.

This clone has more than one count but fewer than ten. The rearrangement joins TRBV7-9 to TRBJ2-2; 7 nucleotides match TRBD1. The CDR3 has 16 amino acids. Losses at the gene ends were 7 bases for V and 1 base for J; bases not matched to a gene: 9. CDR1 and CDR2 from the germline V gene are SEHNR and FQNEAQ (reference sequence). The CDR3 sequence: CASTPRQGENTGELFF. The DNA of the CDR3 is TGTGCCAGCACCCCCCGTCAGGGGGAGAACACCGGGGAGCTGTTTTTT.

This clone was seen a few times. J is TRBJ1-5 and V is TRBV19, with TRBD1 matching over 7 bases. V was pared by 7 bases and J by 2 bases, with 11 bases of the junction left unmatched. The CDR3 has 16 amino acids. Germline CDR1 LNHDA, CDR2 SQIVND (reference sequence). As DNA, the CDR3 is TGTGCCAGTATGACCCGCCAGGGGGAGCGCAATCAGCCCCAGCATTTT. Translated, it gives CASMTRQGERNQPQHF.

The chain is built from TRBV18 and TRBJ2-3; 8 nucleotides line up with TRBD1. This CDR3 contains 15 residues. V lost 4 bases and J lost 4; bases outside the gene matches: 7. The V gene's germline CDR1 is KGHSH and CDR2 LQKENI. Here the CDR3 reads CASSRWTGSPDTQYF. The CDR3 DNA sequence: TGTGCCAGCTCACGGTGGACAGGGAGTCCAGATACGCAGTATTTT.

This clone came up a few times. The J gene is TRBJ1-1, the V gene TRBV27, with 7 bases identical to TRBD1. Trimming at V came to 9 bases and at J to 1 base, leaving 8 bases not matched to a gene. The germline CDR1 and CDR2 sequences are MNHEY and SMNVEV (reference sequence). The CDR3 covers 14 residues. CDR3 region: CASRLQGKNTEAFF. As DNA, the CDR3 is TGTGCCAGTCGCCTACAGGGGAAGAACACTGAAGCTTTCTTT.